One and the same sample provided the 25 T cell receptor beta chains below, sequenced in a study of T-cell reconstitution after alpha-beta-depleted transplantation in children. Unique molecular identifiers were built into the TCRbeta library. MiXCR was run by TCRdb on the PCR reads, yielding one entry per CDR3 protein. The sample lists about 200,000 distinct CDR3 sequences, approximately 8% occurring once. The starting material was PBMCs, mostly from graft donor cells, obtained 360 days after TCRalphabeta/CD19-depleted stem cell transplant. Every receptor here comes from a male patient aged 2-15 years who had a stem cell transplant for acute myeloid leukemia, so the T cells may come from the graft donor.

The J gene is TRBJ2-1, the V gene TRBV4-3; no definite D call. The germline V and J ends were trimmed by 0 bases and 5 bases, with 2 bases remaining between them. The CDR3 is made up of 12 amino acids. Germline V gene data show CDR1 as LGHNA and CDR2 as YSLEER. CDR3 nucleotide sequence: TGCGCCAGCAGCCAAGATCACAATGAGCAGTTCTTC. Translation: CASSQDHNEQFF.

This clonotype was picked up many times. This rearrangement joins TRBV4-1 to TRBJ2-3, with D perhaps TRBD1 (5 bases). The germline gives CDR1 MGHRA, CDR2 YSYEKL. Trimming stripped 1 base from V and 2 bases from J, with 13 bases between. The CDR3 sequence is 16 residues long. CDR3 nucleotide sequence: TGCGCCAGCAGCCAAGTTGGGTCAGGGAACACAGATACGCAGTATTTT. Protein: CASSQVGSGNTDTQYF.

This clonotype was counted ten times or more. The rearrangement links TRBV12-3 or TRBV12-4 to TRBJ1-1; TRBD1 matches 8 bases. V was clipped by 5 bases and J by 4 bases; unmatched bases: 6. This CDR3 region has 14 residues. The CDR3 spells CASSPQGATTEAFF. The CDR3 bases are TGTGCCAGCAGTCCTCAGGGGGCGACCACTGAAGCTTTCTTT.

The rearrangement links TRBV29-1 to TRBJ1-2, with D uncertain. Trimming took off 2 bases at V and 4 bases at J, with 11 bases between the two ends. The CDR3 is made up of 13 amino acids. Looked up from germline, CDR1 is SQVTM and CDR2 is ANQGSEA. In DNA form, the CDR3 reads TGCAGCGTTGAAAACCCCGGACTCTATGGCTACACCTTC. It translates to CSVENPGLYGYTF.

The V call is TRBV5-1, the J call TRBJ1-4; 10 bases map to TRBD1. J lost 4 bases, V lost 3 bases, and 6 bases had no gene match. CDR1 and CDR2 from the germline V gene are SGHRS and YFSETQ. The CDR3 covers 16 residues. The CDR3 spells CASSSGTGVNNEKLFF. The CDR3 nucleotides read TGCGCCAGCAGCTCAGGGACAGGGGTTAATAATGAAAAACTGTTTTTT.

V gene TRBV20-1 combines with J gene TRBJ2-5; the D gene is possibly TRBD2 (5 bases). This CDR3 is 14 amino acids long. V gave up 1 base and J gave up 3 bases, with 12 bases separating them. Germline V gives CDR1 DFQATT, CDR2 SNEGSKA (reference sequence). The CDR3 region is CSARVEDGKETQYF. The DNA of the CDR3 is TGCAGTGCTAGAGTGGAGGACGGGAAAGAGACCCAGTACTTC.

This clonotype was observed many times. The V gene is TRBV11-1, the J gene TRBJ2-2; D gene uncertain. The CDR3 loop spans 12 amino acids. Deletions cut 4 bases from V and 5 bases from J, with 5 bases between. The germline V gene encodes CDR1 SGHAT and CDR2 FQDESV (reference sequence). The CDR3 loop is CASSYRTGELFF. The CDR3 DNA follows: TGTGCCAGCAGCTATCGTACCGGGGAGCTGTTTTTT. Supplemented by reference TRBV11-1 and TRBJ2-2, the full variable domain reads EAEVAQSPRYKITEKSQAVAFWCDPISGHATLYWYRQILGQGPELLVQFQDESVVDDSQLPKDRFSAERLKGVDSTLKIQPAELGDSAMYLCASSYRTGELFFGEGSRLTVL.

This clonotype occurred many times. The genes are TRBV5-5 and TRBJ2-7; D is possibly TRBD1 or TRBD2 (5 bases each). V was clipped by 4 bases and J by 3 bases, with 17 bases between them. CDR1 is SGHKS, CDR2 YYEKEE, per germline (reference sequence). This CDR3 contains 15 residues. CDR3 sequence reads: CASSPGRRWGYEQYV. The CDR3 nucleotides read TGTGCCAGCAGCCCGGGACGAAGATGGGGCTACGAGCAGTACGTC.

V usage is TRBV10-3 and J usage is TRBJ1-5; D is uncertain. V was pared by 2 bases and J by 0 bases, with 20 bases between. The CDR3 has 19 residues. Per the germline V gene, CDR1 is ENHRY and CDR2 is SYGVKD. The CDR3 region has the DNA TGTGCCATCAGTGAGAGGTTTATGGCGGACTTCTATAGCAATCAGCCCCAGCATTTT. It specifies CAISERFMADFYSNQPQHF.

This clonotype was detected only a few times. V usage is TRBV6-5 and J usage is TRBJ1-2; no reliable D call. Per germline, CDR1 MNHEY and CDR2 SVGAGI. This CDR3 has 14 amino acids. The V end lost 0 bases, the J end lost 4 bases, and 9 bases lay between the germline ends. The CDR3 nucleotides read TGTGCCAGCAGTTACTCGTGGCAGCCCTATGGCTACACCTTC. Translation: CASSYSWQPYGYTF.

This clonotype was observed a handful of times. The rearrangement uses TRBV7-3 and TRBJ1-5, with 9 positions matching TRBD1. Looked up from germline, CDR1 is SGHTA and CDR2 is FQGTGA. The junction had 9 bases not matched to a gene; V was cut back by 5 bases and J by 1 base. The CDR3 is 17 residues long. The CDR3 DNA follows: TGTGCCAGCAGCCCCGGGACAGGGAGAGGGAGCAATCAGCCCCAGCATTTT. Amino acid sequence: CASSPGTGRGSNQPQHF.

The chain is built from TRBV11-2 and TRBJ1-5; the D is unclear. CDR3 length: 15 amino acids. Trimming removed 2 bases from V and 2 bases from J, with 10 bases in between. Per germline, CDR1 SGHAT and CDR2 FQNNGV. CDR3 in amino acids: CASSLSGGGNQPQHF. CDR3 nucleotide sequence: TGTGCCAGCAGCTTAAGTGGAGGAGGCAATCAGCCCCAGCATTTT.

The chain employs TRBV5-1 and TRBJ1-2; a possible D gene is TRBD1 (6 bases). This CDR3 is 14 amino acids long. The germline V gene encodes CDR1 SGHRS and CDR2 YFSETQ. Trimming cost V 2 bases and J 3 bases, with 11 bases left between them. The CDR3 coding sequence is TGCGCCAGCAGCTTTGGACAGAGCGACTATGGCTACACCTTC. Encoded protein: CASSFGQSDYGYTF.

This clonotype has more than one count but fewer than ten. The chain couples TRBV11-2 to TRBJ2-7, with TRBD1 matching 9 bases. The CDR3 is made up of 18 amino acids. The J segment lost 3 bases and the V segment lost 0 bases, leaving 12 bases of the junction unmatched. The germline V gene encodes CDR1 SGHAT and CDR2 FQNNGV. The chain's CDR3 is CASSLEAHPGQGLYEQYV. CDR3 DNA: TGTGCCAGCAGCTTAGAAGCCCATCCGGGACAGGGTCTCTACGAGCAGTACGTC.

This clonotype came up a few times. The V call is TRBV20-1, the J call TRBJ2-3, with D maybe TRBD2 (5 bases). The CDR3 loop spans 17 amino acids. V lost 2 bases, J lost 0 bases, and 18 bases lay in between. CDR1 DFQATT and CDR2 SNEGSKA come from the germline V gene (reference sequence). CDR3 sequence reads: CSARRRAAATSTDTQYF. The CDR3 DNA reads as TGCAGTGCTAGAAGGAGAGCGGCGGCAACTAGCACAGATACGCAGTATTTT.

The genes are TRBV12-3 or TRBV12-4 and TRBJ1-5; 10 nucleotides match TRBD1. V dropped 5 bases and J dropped 4; count of bases not matched to a gene: 8. The CDR3 loop spans 16 amino acids. CDR3 nucleotide sequence: TGTGCCAGCAGTCTCGATGGGACAGGGGATAATCAGCCCCAGCATTTT. It is translated as CASSLDGTGDNQPQHF.

In this sample, this clonotype turned up a few times. The V call is TRBV20-1, the J call TRBJ1-2; 8 nucleotides agree with TRBD1. Trimming at V came to 6 bases and at J to 6 bases, leaving 12 bases not matched to a gene. Germline CDR1 is DFQATT and CDR2 is SNEGSKA (reference sequence). The CDR3 covers 14 residues. CDR3: CSARRANRGDGYTF. Written as DNA, the CDR3 is TGCAGTGCCCGTCGAGCGAACAGGGGGGATGGCTACACCTTC.

This clonotype was found many times. The rearrangement links TRBV15 to TRBJ2-3; D is unclear. V was trimmed by 4 bases and J by 0 bases, leaving 2 bases between them. Germline V gives CDR1 LNHNV, CDR2 YYDKDF (reference sequence). This CDR3 spans 12 amino acids. DNA of the CDR3: TGTGCCACCAGCATTAGCACAGATACGCAGTATTTT. This gives the protein CATSISTDTQYF.

This clonotype came up many times. J is TRBJ1-1 and V is TRBV5-1, with 8 bases that match TRBD1. The CDR3 is 15 residues long. With V trimmed by 4 bases and J by 1 base, 6 bases remained unmatched. CDR1 SGHRS and CDR2 YFSETQ come from the germline V gene. The CDR3 sequence: CASSEPTGANTEAFF. For the CDR3, the DNA is TGCGCCAGCAGCGAGCCGACAGGGGCGAACACTGAAGCTTTCTTT.

This clonotype has only a few counts. The chain is built from TRBV5-1 and TRBJ2-5, with TRBD1 as a possible D gene (8 bases). The length of the CDR3 is 14 residues. V gave up 4 bases and J gave up 5 bases, with 15 bases separating them. CDR1 SGHRS and CDR2 YFSETQ come from the germline V gene. CDR3 amino acids: CASSTGGVRETQYF. For the CDR3, the DNA is TGCGCCAGCAGCACAGGGGGGGTTAGGGAGACCCAGTACTTC.

Turning to this clonotype: A read error is possible here, since a much larger clone lies one base away. The missing conserved phenylalanine or tryptophan at the end of this CDR3 makes a read error likely. The chain is built from TRBV5-1 and TRBJ1-3, with D unresolved. This CDR3 is 15 amino acids long. Germline assignment: CDR1 SGHRS and CDR2 YFSETQ. Trimming pared 0 bases from V and 0 bases from J, leaving 7 bases between. As DNA, the CDR3 is TGCGCCAGCAGCTTGGCAATGGGCTCTGGAAACACCATATATTAT. Protein product: CASSLAMGSGNTIYY.

This clonotype came up a few times. The chain combines TRBV20-1 with TRBJ1-2; 7 nucleotides agree with TRBD1. Germline CDR1 and CDR2: DFQATT and SNEGSKA (reference sequence). The CDR3 totals 13 residues. V lost 2 bases to trimming and J lost 7 bases; unmatched junction nucleotides: 7. Written as DNA, the CDR3 is TGCAGTGCTAGACTTACAGGGGCTGCTGGCTACACCTTC. The encoded protein is CSARLTGAAGYTF.

The table lists this clonotype with many counts. V and J are TRBV12-3 or TRBV12-4 and TRBJ2-1; no clear D gene. CDR3 length: 14 amino acids. V dropped 2 bases and J dropped 10 bases, with 15 bases sitting between them. For the CDR3, the DNA is TGTGCCAGCAGTTTAACCCTGCCCGACCCAGAGCAGTTCTTC. It is translated as CASSLTLPDPEQFF.

The sample holds many counts of this clonotype. V gene TRBV7-6 combines with J gene TRBJ2-2; D remains ambiguous. CDR1 SGHVS and CDR2 FNYEAQ come from the germline V gene. This CDR3 is 14 amino acids long. The V gene lost 1 base and the J gene lost 7 bases, with 10 bases spanning the gap. The CDR3 region has the DNA TGTGCCAGCAGCTTAGTGGACGGTAGCGGGGAGCTGTTTTTT. It translates to CASSLVDGSGELFF.

This clonotype was counted only a few times. The chain uses TRBV20-1 and TRBJ1-2; 7 positions agree with TRBD1. This CDR3 spans 14 amino acids. V was clipped by 3 bases and J by 4 bases; unmatched bases: 8. CDR1 is DFQATT and CDR2 is SNEGSKA in the germline V gene (reference sequence). CDR3 residues: CSARRTGRVYGYTF. As DNA, the CDR3 is TGCAGTGCTAGGAGGACAGGTCGGGTCTATGGCTACACCTTC.